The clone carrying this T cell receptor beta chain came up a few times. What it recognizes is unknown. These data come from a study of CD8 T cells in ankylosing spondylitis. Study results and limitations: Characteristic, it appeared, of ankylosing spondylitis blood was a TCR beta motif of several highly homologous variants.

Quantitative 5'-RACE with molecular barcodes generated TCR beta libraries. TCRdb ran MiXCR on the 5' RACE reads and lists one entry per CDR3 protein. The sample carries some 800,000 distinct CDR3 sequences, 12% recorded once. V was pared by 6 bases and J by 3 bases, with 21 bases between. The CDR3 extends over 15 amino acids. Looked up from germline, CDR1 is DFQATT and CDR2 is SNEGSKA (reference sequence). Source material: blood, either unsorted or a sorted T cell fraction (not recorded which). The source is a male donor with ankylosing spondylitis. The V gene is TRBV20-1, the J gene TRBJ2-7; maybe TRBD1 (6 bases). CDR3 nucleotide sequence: TGCAGTGCCCGAACCTTCCGGGACAAAAACTACGAGCAGTACTTC. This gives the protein CSARTFRDKNYEQYF.